This T cell receptor beta chain emerged from a study of cytomegalovirus exposure and HLA in healthy donors. Study as a whole: The study placed 80% to 85% of its approximately 400 genotyped donors in the Caucasian-associated ancestry cluster.

Trimming shortened V by 1 base and J by 3 bases, and 10 bases separated the two germline ends. The CDR3 loop spans 14 amino acids. The germline gives CDR1 MGHRA, CDR2 YSYEKL. This PCR relied on a set of 60 Vbeta primers and 13 Jbeta primers. TCRdb keeps only in-frame clones here, not all; method: immunoSEQ multiplex PCR. The sample contains around 170,000 clones, around 75% of which appear only once. This clonotype originated in a man aged 40-49 years in good health and CMV-seropositive. This rearrangement joins TRBV4-1 to TRBJ2-7; weak D call: TRBD1 (5 bases). The sequenced sample consisted of PBMCs. CDR3 nucleotides: TGCGCCAGCAGCCAAGCTTGGCAGGGCTACGAGCAGTACTTC. Amino acids: CASSQAWQGYEQYF.